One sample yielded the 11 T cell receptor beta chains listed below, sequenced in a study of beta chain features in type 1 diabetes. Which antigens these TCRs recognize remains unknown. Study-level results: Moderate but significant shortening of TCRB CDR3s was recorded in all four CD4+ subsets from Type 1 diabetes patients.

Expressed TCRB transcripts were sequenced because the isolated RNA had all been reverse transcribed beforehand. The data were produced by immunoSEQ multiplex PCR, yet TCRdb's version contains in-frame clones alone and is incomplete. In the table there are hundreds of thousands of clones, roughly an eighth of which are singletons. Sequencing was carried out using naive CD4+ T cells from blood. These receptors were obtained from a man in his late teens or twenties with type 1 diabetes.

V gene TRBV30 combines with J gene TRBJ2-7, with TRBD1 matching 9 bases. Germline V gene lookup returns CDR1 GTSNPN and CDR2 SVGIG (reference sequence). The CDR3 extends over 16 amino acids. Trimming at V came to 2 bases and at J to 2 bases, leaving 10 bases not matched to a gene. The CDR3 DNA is TGTGCCTGGAGTCCCCTATCCGGGACAGGGACCTACGAGCAGTACTTC. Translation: CAWSPLSGTGTYEQYF.

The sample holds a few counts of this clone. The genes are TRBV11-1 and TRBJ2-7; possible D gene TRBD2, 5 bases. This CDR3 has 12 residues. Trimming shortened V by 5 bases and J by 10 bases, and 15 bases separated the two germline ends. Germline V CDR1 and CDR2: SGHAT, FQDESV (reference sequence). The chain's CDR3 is CASSPSGKNQYF. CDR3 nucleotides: TGTGCCAGCAGCCCCTCCGGGAAAAACCAGTACTTC.

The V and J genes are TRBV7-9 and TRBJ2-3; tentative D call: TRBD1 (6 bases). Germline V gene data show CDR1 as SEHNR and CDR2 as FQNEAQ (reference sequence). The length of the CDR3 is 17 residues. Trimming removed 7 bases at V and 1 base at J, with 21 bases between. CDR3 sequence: CASTSGQLMVGTDTQYF. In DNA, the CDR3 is TGTGCCAGCACCTCGGGACAACTAATGGTTGGCACAGATACGCAGTATTTT.

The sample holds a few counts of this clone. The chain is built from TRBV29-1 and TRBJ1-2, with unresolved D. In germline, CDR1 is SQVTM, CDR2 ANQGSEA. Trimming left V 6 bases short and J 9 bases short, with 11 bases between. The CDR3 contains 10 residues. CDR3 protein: CSVDSRSYTF. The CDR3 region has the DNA TGCAGCGTCGATAGTAGGAGCTACACCTTC. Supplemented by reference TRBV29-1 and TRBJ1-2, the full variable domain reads SAVISQKPSRDICQRGTSLTIQCQVDSQVTMMFWYRQQPGQSLTLIATANQGSEATYESGFVIDKFPISRPNLTFSTLTVSNMSPEDSSIYLCSVDSRSYTFGSGTRLTVV.

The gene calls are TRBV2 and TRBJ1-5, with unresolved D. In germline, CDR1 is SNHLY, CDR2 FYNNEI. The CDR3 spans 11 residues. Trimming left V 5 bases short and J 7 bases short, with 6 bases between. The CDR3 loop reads CASSYEQPQHF. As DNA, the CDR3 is TGTGCCAGCAGTTATGAGCAGCCCCAGCATTTT. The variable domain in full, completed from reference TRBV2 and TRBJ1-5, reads EPEVTQTPSHQVTQMGQEVILRCVPISNHLYFYWYRQILGQKVEFLVSFYNNEISEKSEIFDDQFSVERPDGSNFTLKIRSTKLEDSAMYFCASSYEQPQHFGDGTRLSIL.

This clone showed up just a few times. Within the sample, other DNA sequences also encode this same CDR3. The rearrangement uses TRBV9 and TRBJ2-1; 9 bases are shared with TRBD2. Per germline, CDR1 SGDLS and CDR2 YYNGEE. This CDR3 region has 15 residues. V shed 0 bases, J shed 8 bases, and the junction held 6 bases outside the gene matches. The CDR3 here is CASSVGLAGFDEQFF. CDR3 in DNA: TGTGCCAGCAGCGTAGGGCTAGCGGGGTTTGATGAGCAGTTCTTC.

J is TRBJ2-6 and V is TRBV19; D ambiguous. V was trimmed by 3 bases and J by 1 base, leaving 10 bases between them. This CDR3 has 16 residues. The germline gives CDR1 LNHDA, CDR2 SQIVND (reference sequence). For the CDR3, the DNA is TGTGCCAGTAGTATCTACACGATTTCTGGGGCCAACGTCCTGACTTTC. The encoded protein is CASSIYTISGANVLTF.

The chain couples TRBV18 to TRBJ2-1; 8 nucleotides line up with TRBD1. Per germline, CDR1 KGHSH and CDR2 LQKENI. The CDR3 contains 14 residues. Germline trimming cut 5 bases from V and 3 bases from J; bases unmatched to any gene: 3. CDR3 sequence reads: CASSGDRSYNEQFF. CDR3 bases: TGTGCCAGCTCAGGGGACAGGAGCTACAATGAGCAGTTCTTC.

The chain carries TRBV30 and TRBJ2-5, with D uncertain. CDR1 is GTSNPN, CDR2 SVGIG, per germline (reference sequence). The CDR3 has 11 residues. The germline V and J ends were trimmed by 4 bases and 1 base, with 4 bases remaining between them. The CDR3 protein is CAWTVQETQYF. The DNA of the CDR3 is TGTGCCTGGACAGTCCAAGAGACCCAGTACTTC.

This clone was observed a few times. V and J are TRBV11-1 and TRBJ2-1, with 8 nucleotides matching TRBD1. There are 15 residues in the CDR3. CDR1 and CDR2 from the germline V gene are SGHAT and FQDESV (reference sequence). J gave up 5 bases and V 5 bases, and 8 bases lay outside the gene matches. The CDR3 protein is CASSVTGTGHNEQFF. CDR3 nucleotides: TGTGCCAGCAGCGTTACCGGGACAGGCCACAATGAGCAGTTCTTC.

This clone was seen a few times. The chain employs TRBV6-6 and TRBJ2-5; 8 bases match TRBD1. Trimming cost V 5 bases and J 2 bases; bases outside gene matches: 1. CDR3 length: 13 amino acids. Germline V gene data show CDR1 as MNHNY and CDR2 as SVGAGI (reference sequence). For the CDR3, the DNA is TGTGCCAGCAGTCGGGACAGGCAAGAGACCCAGTACTTC. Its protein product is CASSRDRQETQYF.